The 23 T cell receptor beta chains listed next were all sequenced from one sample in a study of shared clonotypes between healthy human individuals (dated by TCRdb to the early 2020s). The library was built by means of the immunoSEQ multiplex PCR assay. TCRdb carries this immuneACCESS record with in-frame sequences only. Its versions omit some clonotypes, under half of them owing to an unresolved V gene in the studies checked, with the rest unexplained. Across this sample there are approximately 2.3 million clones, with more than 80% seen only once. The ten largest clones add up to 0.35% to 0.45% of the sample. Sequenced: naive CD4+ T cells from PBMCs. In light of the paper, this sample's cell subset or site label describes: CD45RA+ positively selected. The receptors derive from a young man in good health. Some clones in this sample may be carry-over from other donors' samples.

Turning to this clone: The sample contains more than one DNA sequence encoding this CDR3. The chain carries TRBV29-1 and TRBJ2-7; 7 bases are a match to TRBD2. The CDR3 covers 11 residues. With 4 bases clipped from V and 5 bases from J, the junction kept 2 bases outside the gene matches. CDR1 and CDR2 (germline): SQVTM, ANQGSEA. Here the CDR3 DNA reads TGCAGCGTTGGGGGAGGGGACGAGCAGTACTTC. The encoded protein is CSVGGGDEQYF.

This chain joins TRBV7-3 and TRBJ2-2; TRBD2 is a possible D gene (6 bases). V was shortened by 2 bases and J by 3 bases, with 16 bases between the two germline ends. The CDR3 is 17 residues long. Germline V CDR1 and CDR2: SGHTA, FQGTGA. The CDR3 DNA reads TGTGCCAGCAGCTTATCCCCGGGACGGGAGTACACCGGGGAGCTGTTTTTT. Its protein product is CASSLSPGREYTGELFF.

CDR3 DNA: TGTGCCAGCAGTATAACCCAAGGGACTAGCGGCGAGCAGTACTTC. This codes for CASSITQGTSGEQYF. This chain joins TRBV2 and TRBJ2-7; 11 nucleotides align to TRBD2. Germline CDR1 SNHLY, CDR2 FYNNEI. The CDR3 runs to 15 residues. The V and J ends lost 5 bases and 6 bases, in that order; junction bases with no gene match: 9.

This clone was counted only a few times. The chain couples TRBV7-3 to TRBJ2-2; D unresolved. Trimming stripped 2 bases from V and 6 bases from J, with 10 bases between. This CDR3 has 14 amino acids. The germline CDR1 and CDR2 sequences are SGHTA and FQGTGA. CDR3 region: CASSLSDRAGELFF. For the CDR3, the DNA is TGTGCCAGCAGCTTATCCGATCGGGCCGGGGAGCTGTTTTTT.

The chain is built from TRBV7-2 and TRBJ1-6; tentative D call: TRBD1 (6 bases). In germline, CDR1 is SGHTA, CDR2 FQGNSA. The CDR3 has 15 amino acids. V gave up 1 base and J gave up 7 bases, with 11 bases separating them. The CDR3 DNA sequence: TGTGCCAGCAGCTTAGTAGGGGGGTGGAATTCACCCCTCCACTTT. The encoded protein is CASSLVGGWNSPLHF.

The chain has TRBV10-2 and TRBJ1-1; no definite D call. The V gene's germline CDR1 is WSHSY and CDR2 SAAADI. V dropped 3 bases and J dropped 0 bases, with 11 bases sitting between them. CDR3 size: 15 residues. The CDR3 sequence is CASSDGLHLNTEAFF. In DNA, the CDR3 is TGCGCCAGCAGTGACGGGTTACACCTGAACACTGAAGCTTTCTTT.

The CDR3 DNA sequence: TGTGCCAGCAGTTTTCGACTCCAAGAGACCCAGTACTTC. Translation: CASSFRLQETQYF. This chain joins TRBV27 and TRBJ2-5; D gene uncertain. V was pared by 3 bases and J by 1 base, with 6 bases between. Germline lookup yields CDR1 MNHEY and CDR2 SMNVEV (reference sequence). This CDR3 is built from 13 residues.

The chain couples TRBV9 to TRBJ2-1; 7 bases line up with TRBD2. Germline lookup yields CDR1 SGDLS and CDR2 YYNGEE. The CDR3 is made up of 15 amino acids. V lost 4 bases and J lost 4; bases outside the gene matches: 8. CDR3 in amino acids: CASSPTMGLYNEQFF. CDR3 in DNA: TGTGCCAGCAGCCCAACCATGGGACTATACAATGAGCAGTTCTTC.

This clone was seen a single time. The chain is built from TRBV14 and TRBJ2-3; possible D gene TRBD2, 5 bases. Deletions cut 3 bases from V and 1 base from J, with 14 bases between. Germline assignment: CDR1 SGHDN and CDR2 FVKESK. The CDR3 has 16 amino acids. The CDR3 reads CASSQPVLLGTDTQYF. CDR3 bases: TGTGCCAGCAGCCAGCCAGTATTACTAGGCACAGATACGCAGTATTTT. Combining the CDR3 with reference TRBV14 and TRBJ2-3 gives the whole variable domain EAGVTQFPSHSVIEKGQTVTLRCDPISGHDNLYWYRRVMGKEIKFLLHFVKESKQDESGMPNNRFLAERTGGTYSTLKVQPAELEDSGVYFCASSQPVLLGTDTQYFGPGTRLTVL.

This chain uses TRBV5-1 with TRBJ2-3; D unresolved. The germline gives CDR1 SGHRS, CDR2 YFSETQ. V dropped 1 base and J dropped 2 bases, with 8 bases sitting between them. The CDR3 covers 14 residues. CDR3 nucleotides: TGCGCCAGCAGCTTGTTCGGACCCACAGATACGCAGTATTTT. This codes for CASSLFGPTDTQYF.

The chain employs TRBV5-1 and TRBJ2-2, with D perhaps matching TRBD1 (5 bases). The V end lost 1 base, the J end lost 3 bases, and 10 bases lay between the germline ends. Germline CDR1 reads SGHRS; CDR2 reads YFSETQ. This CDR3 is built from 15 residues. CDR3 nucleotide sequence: TGCGCCAGCAGCTTGCGGGTAGGGGACACCGGGGAGCTGTTTTTT. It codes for CASSLRVGDTGELFF.

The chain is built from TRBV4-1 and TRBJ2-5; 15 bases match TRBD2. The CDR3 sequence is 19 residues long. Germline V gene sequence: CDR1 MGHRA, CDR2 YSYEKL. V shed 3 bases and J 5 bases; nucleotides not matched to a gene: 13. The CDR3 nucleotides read TGCGCCAGCAGCCAGGGACTAGCGGGAGGCCAGTCCGAAGGGGAGACCCAGTACTTC. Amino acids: CASSQGLAGGQSEGETQYF.

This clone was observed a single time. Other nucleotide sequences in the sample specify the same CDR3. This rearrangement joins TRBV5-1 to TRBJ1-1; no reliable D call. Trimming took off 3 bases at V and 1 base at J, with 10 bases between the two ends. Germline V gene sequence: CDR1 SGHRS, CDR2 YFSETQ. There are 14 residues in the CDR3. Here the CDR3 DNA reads TGCGCCAGCAGCTCCCAAGGAGGGAACACTGAAGCTTTCTTT. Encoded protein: CASSSQGGNTEAFF.

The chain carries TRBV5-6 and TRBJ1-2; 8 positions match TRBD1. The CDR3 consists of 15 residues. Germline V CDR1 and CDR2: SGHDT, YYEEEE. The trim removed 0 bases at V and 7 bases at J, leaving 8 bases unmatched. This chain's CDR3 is CASSLADREIGGYTF. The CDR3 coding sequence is TGTGCCAGCAGCTTGGCGGACAGGGAAATTGGTGGCTACACCTTC.

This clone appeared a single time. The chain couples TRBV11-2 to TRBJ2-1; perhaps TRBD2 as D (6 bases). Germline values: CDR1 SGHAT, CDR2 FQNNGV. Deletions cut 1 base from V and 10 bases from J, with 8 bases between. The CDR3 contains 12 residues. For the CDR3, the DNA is TGTGCCAGCAGCTTAGTTCTAGCGGAGCAGTTCTTC. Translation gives CASSLVLAEQFF.

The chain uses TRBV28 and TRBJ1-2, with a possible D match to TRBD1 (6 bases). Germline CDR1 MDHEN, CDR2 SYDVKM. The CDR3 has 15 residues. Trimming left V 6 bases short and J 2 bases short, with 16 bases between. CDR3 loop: CASRQDSFGNYGYTF. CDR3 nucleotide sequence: TGTGCCAGCAGGCAGGACAGCTTTGGGAACTATGGCTACACCTTC.

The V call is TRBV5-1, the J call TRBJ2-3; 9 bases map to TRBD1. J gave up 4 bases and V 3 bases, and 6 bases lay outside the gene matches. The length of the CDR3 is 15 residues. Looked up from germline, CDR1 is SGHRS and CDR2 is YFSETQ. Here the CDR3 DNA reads TGCGCCAGCAGCTCGACAGGGGGGTTCGCAGATACGCAGTATTTT. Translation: CASSSTGGFADTQYF.

The CDR3 nucleotides read TGTGCCAGCCGCCGTGCCGGGACAGGGGATTGGGAGCTGTTTTTT. Its translation is CASRRAGTGDWELFF. The chain carries TRBV11-2 and TRBJ2-2; 10 bases align to TRBD1. The CDR3 consists of 15 residues. CDR1 SGHAT and CDR2 FQNNGV come from the germline V gene. The V and J ends lost 8 bases and 9 bases, in that order; junction bases with no gene match: 12.

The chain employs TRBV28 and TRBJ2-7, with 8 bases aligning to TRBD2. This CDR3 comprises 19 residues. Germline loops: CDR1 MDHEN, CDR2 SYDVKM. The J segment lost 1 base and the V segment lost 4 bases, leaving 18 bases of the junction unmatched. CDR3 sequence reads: CASSWTSLGGPTASYEQYF. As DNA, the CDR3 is TGTGCCAGCAGTTGGACTAGCTTGGGAGGCCCAACCGCATCCTACGAGCAGTACTTC.

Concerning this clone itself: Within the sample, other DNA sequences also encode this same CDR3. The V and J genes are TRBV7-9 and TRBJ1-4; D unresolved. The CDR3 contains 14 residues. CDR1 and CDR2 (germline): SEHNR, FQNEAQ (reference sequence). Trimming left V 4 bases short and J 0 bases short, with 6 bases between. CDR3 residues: CASSYRATNEKLFF. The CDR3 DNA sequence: TGTGCCAGCAGCTATAGAGCAACTAATGAAAAACTGTTTTTT. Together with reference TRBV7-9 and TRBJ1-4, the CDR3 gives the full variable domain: DTGVSQNPRHKITKRGQNVTFRCDPISEHNRLYWYRQTLGQGPEFLTYFQNEAQLEKSRLLSDRFSAERPKGSFSTLEIQRTEQGDSAMYLCASSYRATNEKLFFGSGTQLSVL.

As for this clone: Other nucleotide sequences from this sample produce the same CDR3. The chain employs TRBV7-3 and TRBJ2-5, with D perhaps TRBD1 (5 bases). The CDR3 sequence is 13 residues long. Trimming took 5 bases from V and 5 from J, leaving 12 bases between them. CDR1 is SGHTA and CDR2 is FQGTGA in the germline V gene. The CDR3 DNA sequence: TGTGCCAGCAGCCAAGGGGCTGGGGAGACCCAGTACTTC. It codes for CASSQGAGETQYF.

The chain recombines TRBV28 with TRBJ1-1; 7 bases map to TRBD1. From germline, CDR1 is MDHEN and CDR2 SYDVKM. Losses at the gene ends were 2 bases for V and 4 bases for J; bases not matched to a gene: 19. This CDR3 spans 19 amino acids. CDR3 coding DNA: TGTGCCAGCAGTTTAGGACCGCCCGGGACAGTCGTGAGGCGCACTGAAGCTTTCTTT. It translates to CASSLGPPGTVVRRTEAFF.

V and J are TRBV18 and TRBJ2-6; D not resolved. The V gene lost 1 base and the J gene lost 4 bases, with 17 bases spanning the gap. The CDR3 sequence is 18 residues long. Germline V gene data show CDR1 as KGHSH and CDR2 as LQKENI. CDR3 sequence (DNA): TGTGCCAGCTCACCACGGCCCAGAACTCCTACCGGGGCCAACGTCCTGACTTTC. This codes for CASSPRPRTPTGANVLTF.